The clone carrying this TCR beta chain was detected ten times or more. Its antigen is not identified. Quantitative 5'-RACE with molecular barcodes was used to make the TCR beta libraries. TCRdb re-derived calls from the 5' RACE reads in MiXCR, one entry per CDR3 protein. In the table there are 200,000 to 300,000 distinct CDR3 sequences, roughly 8.6% of which are singletons. This CDR3 has 15 amino acids. V lost 0 bases and J 1 base, leaving 11 bases between the germline ends. Germline CDR1 is SGDLS and CDR2 is YYNGEE. The sample is drawn from a study of CD8 T cells in ankylosing spondylitis. General study points: In ankylosing spondylitis patients, matched synovial fluid reportedly showed significant enrichment of disease-linked clones. Several highly homologous variants made up a TCR beta motif that seemed to typify ankylosing spondylitis blood.

Sequencing was carried out using blood, either unsorted or a sorted T cell fraction (not recorded which). The sequence derives from a male donor with ankylosing spondylitis or in good health (not recorded which). V is TRBV9 and J is TRBJ2-7; D possibly corresponds to TRBD2 (6 bases). The CDR3 region is CASSVEMGGSYEQYF. The CDR3 nucleotides are TGTGCCAGCAGCGTAGAGATGGGGGGATCCTACGAGCAGTACTTC.